A selection of T cell receptor beta chains follows, all from one sample in a study of early T cells in non-severe SARS-CoV-2 infection. Via MiXCR, TCRdb re-called the 5' RACE reads, giving one row per CDR3 protein. This repertoire shows just over 25,000 distinct CDR3 sequences, around 4% found once; its top ten account for 10%. The sample was whole blood. These receptor sequences come from an adult who was a healthcare worker with PCR-confirmed SARS-CoV-2 infection or an uninfected control (not recorded which). Both conserved end residues are part of each CDR3. The order of the fields is D gene, V gene, clone size, J gene, CDR3 protein, CDR3 DNA. The D gene is left open where the match is weak. Some rows mark clone size as missing; the rest say once, few, many or name a class of expanded clone.

>NA|TRBV5-6|many|TRBJ1-2
CASSPDSRYYGYTF
TGTGCCAGCAGCCCCGACAGTAGATACTATGGCTACACCTTC
>TRBD2|TRBV29-1|NA|TRBJ2-1
CSGLTHGLASLNEQFF
TGCAGCGGCTTGACGCATGGACTAGCGAGTCTCAATGAGCAGTTCTTC
>NA|TRBV7-9|many|TRBJ2-7
CASSRTVYEQYF
TGCGCCAGCAGCCGGACAGTTTACGAGCAGTACTTC
>NA|TRBV19|many|TRBJ2-1
CASRTYNEQFF
TGTGCCAGCCGCACTTACAATGAGCAGTTCTTC
>NA|TRBV10-2|many|TRBJ2-2
CATQAGPQRGELFF
TGCGCCACGCAGGCCGGGCCCCAAAGGGGGGAGCTGTTTTTT
>NA|TRBV29-1|many|TRBJ2-1
CSVAQGFSYNEQFF
TGCAGCGTTGCACAGGGATTTTCCTACAATGAGCAGTTCTTC
>NA|TRBV5-1|many|TRBJ2-7
CASSLLADPTYEQYF
TGCGCCAGCAGCTTGCTTGCAGATCCTACCTACGAGCAGTACTTC
>NA|TRBV7-6|many|TRBJ2-7
CASSLVSRGGEQYF
TGTGCCAGCAGCTTAGTAAGCAGGGGAGGGGAGCAGTACTTC
>NA|TRBV20-1|NA|TRBJ2-1
CSARELVVGVWSYNEQFF
TGCAGTGCTAGAGAGTTGGTCGTGGGAGTATGGTCCTACAATGAGCAGTTCTTC
>NA|TRBV6-6|many|TRBJ2-1
CASRTVINEQFF
TGTGCCAGCAGGACTGTTATCAATGAGCAGTTCTTC
>NA|TRBV3-2|NA|TRBJ2-7
CASSPPQRNSYEQYF
TGTGCCAGCAGCCCCCCACAAAGGAACTCCTACGAGCAGTACTTC
>NA|TRBV6-6|many|TRBJ2-1
CASSPPLGVHNNEQFF
TGTGCCAGCAGCCCCCCCTTGGGAGTCCACAACAATGAGCAGTTCTTC
>NA|TRBV7-9|many|TRBJ2-1
CASSPWTHNEQFF
TGTGCCAGCAGCCCTTGGACCCACAATGAGCAGTTCTTC
>TRBD2|TRBV7-6|many|TRBJ2-7
CASSSSSGYEQYF
TGTGCCAGCAGCTCGTCTAGCGGCTACGAGCAGTACTTC